The subject of this entry is one TCR beta chain. V dropped 2 bases and J dropped 7 bases, with 9 bases sitting between them. Germline CDR1 reads WSHSY; CDR2 reads SAAADI. CDR3 length equals 14 residues. The data were taken from a study of blood T cell repertoires in COVID-19. Study background: Sources were T cells, B-cell-depleted T cells, or PBMCs; the material itself was cDNA or gDNA.

Sequencing used immunoSEQ multiplex PCR; TCRdb keeps in-frame clones, though not all of them. The sample has fewer than 85,000 clones, more than 60% seen once; the top ten hold around 21%. The clonotype comes from a woman aged 80 or over with active or convalescent COVID-19. Sample: peripheral blood. This sequence joins TRBV10-2 and TRBJ1-6; a weak D match, TRBD1 (5 bases). CDR3 sequence reads: CASSEAGWNSPLHF. CDR3 DNA sequence: TGCGCCAGCAGTGAGGCAGGGTGGAATTCACCCCTCCACTTT.